Listed below are T cell receptor beta chains from one sample, sequenced in a study of T-cell reconstitution after alpha-beta-depleted transplantation in children. MiXCR, run by TCRdb on the PCR reads, gives a single entry per CDR3 protein. Among fewer than 550,000 distinct CDR3 sequences listed, roughly an eighth were seen once. Sequencing was performed on PBMCs, mostly from graft donor cells, taken 180 days after TCRalphabeta/CD19-depleted stem cell transplant. The receptors were gathered from a female patient between 2 and 10 years old who had a stem cell transplant for aplastic anemia, so the T cells may come from the graft donor. The conserved cysteine and the conserved F or W are not part of the CDR3 here. The order of the fields is V gene, J gene, CDR3 protein.

TRBV12-3/TRBV12-4	TRBJ2-7	ASSFSVDYEQY
TRBV11-2	TRBJ1-3	ASSWGVRSGNTIY
TRBV6-5	TRBJ1-3	ASSYTRQGTGNTIY
TRBV5-1	TRBJ2-5	ASSFRTGEQETQY
TRBV6-1	TRBJ1-1	ASSVGGMEDTEAF
TRBV18	TRBJ2-5	ASSLLAGTSGRPRETQY
TRBV18	TRBJ2-5	ASSPRRTPETQY
TRBV20-1	TRBJ2-3	SAKAGGPKDTQY
TRBV12-3/TRBV12-4	TRBJ1-5	ASSYYSNQPQH
TRBV5-1	TRBJ2-1	ASSKLGGPNEQF
TRBV20-1	TRBJ1-1	SARRSGQAF
TRBV28	TRBJ2-1	ASSLYLWLRSSGRAVYNEQF
TRBV7-2	TRBJ1-2	ASSPAGFSYGYT
TRBV29-1	TRBJ2-2	SVPGTGNTGELF
TRBV6-2/TRBV6-3	TRBJ2-7	ASTSDRQYEQY
TRBV29-1	TRBJ1-2	SVVKVNYGYT
TRBV11-2	TRBJ2-5	ASSRTAKETQY
TRBV18	TRBJ1-2	ASSPLERGRGGYT
TRBV12-3/TRBV12-4	TRBJ1-6	ASTGQGGSPLH
TRBV25-1	TRBJ2-1	ASSELVSFAGAGNEQF
TRBV7-2	TRBJ1-6	ASSSRDLNSPLH
TRBV12-3/TRBV12-4	TRBJ2-1	ASSQRQYDEQF
TRBV24-1	TRBJ2-3	ATSHPSTDTQY
TRBV7-7	TRBJ2-5	ASSLAPLSLLAGEQETQY
TRBV4-2	TRBJ2-1	ASSAGTSVYNEQF
TRBV7-2	TRBJ1-2	ASSLKRTGVNYGYT
TRBV12-3/TRBV12-4	TRBJ2-3	ASSPGLAGGHTDTQY
TRBV29-1	TRBJ1-2	SVEDSRGYGYT
TRBV12-3/TRBV12-4	TRBJ2-2	ASRRLVNGELF
TRBV7-2	TRBJ2-1	ASSFRQGTYNEQF
TRBV12-3/TRBV12-4	TRBJ1-3	ASSSRDTIY
TRBV7-2	TRBJ2-3	ASRAGLSDTQY
TRBV29-1	TRBJ2-1	SVEPMTSGAYNEQF
TRBV6-5	TRBJ1-1	ASSYAPGGSGTEAF
TRBV19	TRBJ2-1	ASSARLGNEQF
TRBV5-1	TRBJ1-1	ASSFGNIQGWYTEAF
TRBV6-5	TRBJ2-1	ASSFRMPSSYNEQF
TRBV12-3/TRBV12-4	TRBJ2-2	ASNPGGWSGELF
TRBV9	TRBJ2-5	ASSKGLAGVRETQY
TRBV3-1	TRBJ2-7	ASSVWDSRSYEQY
TRBV20-1	TRBJ1-5	SAPRGRGQNQPQH
TRBV10-3	TRBJ1-5	AISESGQGHQPQH
TRBV12-3/TRBV12-4	TRBJ2-1	ASRPLAGGPHNEQF
TRBV24-1	TRBJ1-2	ATSARGYYGYT
TRBV4-2	TRBJ1-1	ASSQDTGENTEAF
TRBV30	TRBJ2-1	AWIGGADNEQF
TRBV7-9	TRBJ1-2	ASSFGARENYGYT
TRBV4-1	TRBJ2-5	ASSQVPWGPSGAQETQY
TRBV7-8	TRBJ2-3	ASSSPSGGAWSLSGTDTQY
TRBV12-3/TRBV12-4	TRBJ2-1	ASSFGRNYNEQF
TRBV20-1	TRBJ2-5	SARRTSGDQETQY